This is a list of T cell receptor beta chains from one sample in a study of neurological immune-mediated disorders. A single record per CDR3 protein comes from TCRdb applying MiXCR to the 5' RACE reads. The profile covers roughly 59,000 distinct CDR3 sequences, with approximately 5.1% appearing a single time and about 5% taken by the ten largest. Sequenced: PBMCs. These receptors all stem from a human donor with multiple sclerosis. The donor label of this sample is uncertain. The CDR3 runs from the conserved cysteine through the conserved F or W. D genes are given only for firm matches. Clone size is shown for a subset of rows, as once, few, many or a class of expanded clone.

TRBJ2-3 many TRBV12-3/TRBV12-4 TRBD2 CASSSPSIAGDFTDTQYF TGTGCCAGCAGTTCACCCTCAATAGCGGGGGACTTCACAGATACGCAGTATTTT
TRBJ1-1 many TRBV5-1 . CASSSRGKGAEAFF TGCGCCAGCAGCTCGCGCGGTAAGGGCGCTGAAGCTTTCTTT
TRBJ1-2 many TRBV7-8 . CASSSQYGYTF TGTGCCAGCAGCTCTCAGTATGGCTACACCTTC
TRBJ1-4 few TRBV20-1 . CSAPRWAALNEKLFF TGCAGTGCTCCCCGATGGGCAGCCCTTAATGAAAAACTGTTTTTT
TRBJ2-1 many TRBV15 TRBD2 CATSKAGGPDEQFF TGTGCCACCAGCAAAGCGGGGGGGCCGGATGAGCAGTTCTTC
TRBJ1-2 many TRBV6-5 . CASTQGTNYGYTF TGTGCCAGCACCCAAGGTACTAACTATGGCTACACCTTC
TRBJ2-2 . TRBV11-2 . CASSLAGGTGELFF TGTGCCAGCAGCTTAGCTGGTGGTACCGGGGAGCTGTTTTTT
TRBJ2-7 many TRBV20-1 TRBD2 CSAKLGSGVYEQYF TGCAGTGCTAAACTCGGTAGCGGGGTCTACGAGCAGTACTTC
TRBJ1-2 many TRBV5-1 . CASSLLERPVNLDGYTF TGCGCCAGCAGCTTGCTTGAGAGACCCGTTAACCTGGATGGCTACACCTTC
TRBJ1-4 many TRBV5-1 . CASREPGVEGKLFF TGCGCCAGCAGAGAACCAGGGGTAGAAGGAAAACTGTTTTTT
TRBJ1-3 many TRBV20-1 TRBD1 CSAAGTGRNTIYF TGCAGTGCTGCCGGGACAGGGAGAAACACCATATATTTT
TRBJ1-4 many TRBV20-1 TRBD1 CSAREVGQSYEKLFF TGCAGTGCTAGAGAGGTGGGACAGTCCTATGAAAAACTGTTTTTT
TRBJ1-5 once TRBV7-5 . CILGDTHDALCSNQPQHF TGTATCTTGGGGGACACTCATGATGCACTGTGTAGCAATCAGCCCCAGCATTTT
TRBJ2-3 many TRBV9 . CASSVVTDTQYF TGTGCCAGCAGCGTAGTTACAGATACGCAGTATTTT
TRBJ2-7 many TRBV20-1 . CSAGVEQGDEQYF TGCAGTGCTGGGGTAGAACAAGGGGACGAGCAGTACTTC
TRBJ2-7 many TRBV20-1 . CSAGRDTYSYEQYF TGCAGTGCTGGGCGGGACACTTACTCCTACGAGCAGTACTTC
TRBJ2-1 many TRBV5-1 . CASRLGGDSYNEQFF TGCGCCAGCAGACTGGGCGGGGACTCCTACAATGAGCAGTTCTTC
TRBJ1-2 many TRBV10-2 . CASSDDPTGWSYTF TGCGCCAGCAGTGATGACCCTACCGGATGGAGCTACACCTTC
TRBJ2-3 . TRBV4-3 . CASSQDREGWADTQYF TGCGCCAGCAGCCAAGATCGAGAGGGGTGGGCAGATACGCAGTATTTT
TRBJ2-1 few TRBV5-1 . CATTEGDPSYNEQFF TGCGCCACCACTGAGGGGGACCCGTCCTACAATGAGCAGTTCTTC
TRBJ1-2 many TRBV5-1 . CASSPQGPLLYGYTF TGCGCCAGCAGCCCCCAGGGCCCACTCCTATATGGCTACACCTTC
TRBJ2-1 many TRBV5-1 TRBD1 CASSLSGTDNEQFF TGCGCCAGCAGCTTATCCGGGACAGACAATGAGCAGTTCTTC
TRBJ1-5 medium-sized TRBV5-5 . CASSFGGGGPQHF TGTGCCAGCAGCTTTGGCGGTGGGGGGCCCCAGCATTTT
TRBJ1-2 many TRBV20-1 . CSARSDQRDGYTF TGCAGTGCTAGATCGGACCAGAGGGATGGCTACACCTTC
TRBJ2-3 many TRBV3-1 . CASSQGHAADTQYF TGTGCCAGCAGCCAAGGTCATGCGGCAGATACGCAGTATTTT
TRBJ1-1 many TRBV5-1 TRBD1 CASSLGSGGTEAFF TGCGCCAGCAGCTTGGGATCAGGGGGCACTGAAGCTTTCTTT
TRBJ2-5 many TRBV24-1 . CATSDPNEETQYF TGTGCCACCAGTGACCCAAATGAAGAGACCCAGTACTTC
TRBJ2-3 many TRBV24-1 TRBD1 CATEGQAVTDTQYF TGTGCCACCGAAGGACAGGCGGTCACAGATACGCAGTATTTT
TRBJ2-7 many TRBV6-5 TRBD1 CASSFLRTGGYEQYF TGTGCCAGCAGTTTTCTACGGACAGGGGGTTACGAGCAGTACTTC
TRBJ1-5 many TRBV29-1 . CSVQDYSNQPQHF TGCAGCGTTCAGGATTATAGCAATCAGCCCCAGCATTTT
TRBJ2-7 many TRBV10-3 . CAISEWYEQYF TGTGCCATCAGTGAGTGGTACGAGCAGTACTTC
TRBJ1-5 many TRBV4-1 TRBD1 CASSPRTGPYSNQPQHF TGCGCCAGCAGCCCCCGGACAGGGCCTTATAGCAATCAGCCCCAGCATTTT
TRBJ2-3 many TRBV20-1 . CSASPSAALSTDTQYF TGCAGTGCTAGTCCTAGCGCAGCCCTTAGCACAGATACGCAGTATTTT
TRBJ2-3 many TRBV5-1 TRBD2 CASKLSGTSPDTQYF TGCGCCAGCAAACTTTCCGGGACTAGCCCCGATACGCAGTATTTT
TRBJ2-3 many TRBV7-6 TRBD2 CASSLLASGDTDTQYF TGTGCCAGCAGCTTATTGGCTAGCGGGGACACAGATACGCAGTATTTT